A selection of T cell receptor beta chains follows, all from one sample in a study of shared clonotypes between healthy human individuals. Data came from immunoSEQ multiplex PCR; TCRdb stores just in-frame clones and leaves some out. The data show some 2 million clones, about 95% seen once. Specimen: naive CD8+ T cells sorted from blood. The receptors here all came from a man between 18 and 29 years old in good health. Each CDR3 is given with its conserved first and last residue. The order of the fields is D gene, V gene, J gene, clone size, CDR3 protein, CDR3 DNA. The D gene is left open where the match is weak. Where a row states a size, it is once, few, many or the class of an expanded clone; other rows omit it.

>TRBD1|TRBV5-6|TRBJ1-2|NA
CASSLETGKYGHTF
TGTGCCAGCAGCTTGGAGACAGGGAAGTATGGCCACACCTTC
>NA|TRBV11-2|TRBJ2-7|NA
CASSLDGAAYEQYF
TGTGCCAGCAGCTTAGACGGGGCGGCCTACGAGCAGTACTTC
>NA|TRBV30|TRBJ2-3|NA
CASSASTDTQYF
TGTGCCTCCTCAGCTAGCACAGATACGCAGTATTTT
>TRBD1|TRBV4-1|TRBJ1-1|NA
CASSPSETGGDTEAFF
TGCGCCAGCAGCCCGAGTGAAACAGGGGGGGACACTGAAGCTTTCTTT
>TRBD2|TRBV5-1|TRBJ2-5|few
CASSLELAEETQYF
TGCGCCAGCAGCTTGGAGCTAGCGGAAGAGACCCAGTACTTC
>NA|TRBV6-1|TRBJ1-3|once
CASSEDRVSGNTIYF
TGTGCCAGCAGTGAAGACAGGGTCTCTGGAAACACCATATATTTT
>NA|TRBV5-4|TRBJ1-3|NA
CASSLLTAAGNTIYF
TGTGCCAGCAGCCTACTGACAGCTGCCGGAAACACCATATATTTT
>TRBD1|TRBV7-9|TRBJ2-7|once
CASSPGTGDIYEQYF
TGTGCCAGCAGCCCCGGGACAGGGGATATCTACGAGCAGTACTTC
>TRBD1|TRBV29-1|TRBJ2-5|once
CSVRGTGDEETQYF
TGCAGCGTTAGGGGGACAGGGGACGAAGAGACCCAGTACTTC
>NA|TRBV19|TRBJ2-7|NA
CASSMLGKTLEQYF
TGTGCCAGTAGTATGTTGGGTAAGACGCTCGAGCAGTACTTC
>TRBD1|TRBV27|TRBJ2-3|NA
CASSSGTGVRDTQYF
TGTGCCAGCAGTTCCGGGACAGGAGTTAGAGATACGCAGTATTTT
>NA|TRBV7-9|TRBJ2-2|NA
CASSSHIRQNTGELFF
TGTGCCAGCAGCTCCCACATACGCCAGAACACCGGGGAGCTGTTTTTT
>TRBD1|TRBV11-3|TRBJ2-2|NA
CASSRWDSTGELFF
TGTGCCAGCAGCCGCTGGGACAGCACCGGGGAGCTGTTTTTT
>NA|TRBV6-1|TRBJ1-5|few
CASGRDGYSNQPQHF
TGTGCCAGCGGGCGGGACGGCTATAGCAATCAGCCCCAGCATTTT
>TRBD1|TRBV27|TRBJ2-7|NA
CASSLAPGQGSYEQYF
TGTGCCAGCAGTCTTGCCCCGGGACAGGGCTCCTACGAGCAGTACTTC
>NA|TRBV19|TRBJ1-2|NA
CASSTSPGPVNYGYTF
TGTGCCAGTAGTACATCCCCGGGCCCCGTTAACTATGGCTACACCTTC
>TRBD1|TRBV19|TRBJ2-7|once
CASSIGQGGYEQYF
TGTGCCAGTAGTATAGGACAGGGGGGCTACGAGCAGTACTTC
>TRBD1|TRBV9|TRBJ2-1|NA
CASSVTGVGDLDNEQFF
TGTGCCAGCAGCGTAACAGGGGTCGGGGACCTAGACAATGAGCAGTTCTTC
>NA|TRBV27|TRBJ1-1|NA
CASSLWGTNTEAFF
TGTGCCAGCAGTTTATGGGGGACGAACACTGAAGCTTTCTTT
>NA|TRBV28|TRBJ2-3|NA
CASSTSIENHASPDTQYF
TGTGCCAGCAGTACGTCTATCGAAAACCACGCTAGCCCAGATACGCAGTATTTT
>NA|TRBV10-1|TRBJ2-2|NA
CASSESYVTGELFF
TGCGCCAGCAGTGAGTCATACGTCACCGGGGAGCTGTTTTTT
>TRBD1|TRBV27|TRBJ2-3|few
CASSLSTGGTDTQYF
TGTGCCAGCAGTTTATCTACAGGGGGCACAGATACGCAGTATTTT
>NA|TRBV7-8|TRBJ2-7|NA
CASRSAGDEQYF
TGTGCCAGCAGATCAGCTGGGGACGAGCAGTACTTC
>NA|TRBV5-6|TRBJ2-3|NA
CASSLGGGSTDTQYF
TGTGCCAGCAGCTTGGGAGGAGGTAGCACAGATACGCAGTATTTT
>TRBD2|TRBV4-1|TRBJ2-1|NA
CASRSLGTSGIYNEQFF
TGCGCCAGCAGATCGCTCGGGACTAGCGGGATCTACAATGAGCAGTTCTTC
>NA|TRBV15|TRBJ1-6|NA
CATSREDPASAYNSPLHF
TGTGCCACCAGCAGAGAGGACCCCGCGAGTGCCTATAATTCACCCCTCCACTTT
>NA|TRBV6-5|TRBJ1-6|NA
CASSYDGNSPLHF
TGTGCCAGCAGTTACGACGGCAATTCACCCCTCCACTTT
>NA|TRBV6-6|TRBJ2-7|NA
CAIGGQLYEQYF
TGTGCCATCGGGGGGCAGCTCTACGAGCAGTACTTC
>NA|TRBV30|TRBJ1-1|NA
CAWTPWGSTEAFF
TGTGCCTGGACCCCATGGGGGTCCACTGAAGCTTTCTTT
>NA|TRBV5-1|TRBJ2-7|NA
CASSLVLDYEQYF
TGCGCCAGCAGCTTGGTCCTAGACTACGAGCAGTACTTC
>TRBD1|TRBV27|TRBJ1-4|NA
CASSLGTGGLLNEKLFF
TGTGCCAGCAGTTTAGGGACAGGCGGGCTCTTGAATGAAAAACTGTTTTTT
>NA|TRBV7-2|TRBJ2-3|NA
CASSSTGLFSPVGTDTQYF
TGTGCCAGCAGCTCAACGGGACTGTTCTCACCGGTGGGGACAGATACGCAGTATTTT